The next 14 T cell receptor beta chains were all read from a single sample in a study of regulatory T cells in long-lasting Graves disease. Specified time point: newly diagnosed GD, antithyroid drugs for less than 3 months. Scientists built the TCR library using RNA that was extracted from PBMCs. The authors built TCR beta libraries using iRepertoire HTBI primers and Arm-PCR of CDR3 regions. TCRdb reprocessed the multiplex PCR reads via MiXCR and lists one record per CDR3 protein. This sample carries around 400,000 distinct CDR3 sequences, roughly a sixth of them seen once, and the ten largest clones take about 20%. The sample was peripheral blood mononuclear cells (PBMCs), taken at new diagnosis, from a patient treated with antithyroid drugs. The receptors shown here come from a female donor with Graves disease.

This clonotype was recorded once. A far larger clone is a single base away, which makes a read error likely. The chain is built from TRBV28 and TRBJ2-1; TRBD2 agrees at 11 bases. In germline, CDR1 is MDHEN, CDR2 SYDVKM. The CDR3 length is 16 residues. The V and J ends lost 4 bases and 10 bases, in that order; junction bases with no gene match: 12. CDR3 DNA sequence: TGTGCCAGCAGTTCTCAGACTAGCGGGATGGGCTACGAGCAGTTCTTC. Translation: CASSSQTSGMGYEQFF.

V gene TRBV5-1 combines with J gene TRBJ1-2; TRBD1 agrees at 7 bases. V shed 4 bases and J 5 bases; nucleotides not matched to a gene: 8. Germline lookup yields CDR1 SGHRS and CDR2 YFSETQ. There are 14 residues in the CDR3. The CDR3 bases are TGCGCCAGCAGCGGGGGCCGGGACAGATATGGCTACACCTTC. Protein: CASSGGRDRYGYTF.

This clonotype was observed a handful of times. The gene calls are TRBV5-1 and TRBJ2-5; D possibly corresponds to TRBD2 (6 bases). Between the trimmed V and J ends, which lost 7 bases and 1 base, there was a span of 11 bases. The V gene's germline CDR1 is SGHRS and CDR2 YFSETQ. The CDR3 covers 13 residues. The CDR3: CASSRELQETQYF. CDR3 nucleotide sequence: TGCGCCAGCTCTCGGGAGCTCCAAGAGACCCAGTACTTC.

Points on this clonotype: The likely explanation is a read error, given a far larger clone one base away. This chain joins TRBV10-1 and TRBJ1-2, with 7 bases matching TRBD1. The length of the CDR3 is 16 residues. Germline V gene data show CDR1 as WNHNN and CDR2 as SYGVQD (reference sequence). The CDR3 reads CAGSYSTIPGQIGYTF. For the CDR3, the DNA is TGTGCCGGCAGTTACTCGACGATCCCGGGACAGATCGGCTACACCTTC.

The chain joins TRBV7-6 to TRBJ1-1; D ambiguous. With 5 bases removed from V and 4 bases from J, the gap between germline ends came to 20 bases. This CDR3 comprises 16 residues. Germline CDR1 reads SGHVS; CDR2 reads FNYEAQ. The CDR3 sequence: CASSPVGLKEGTEAFF. CDR3 in DNA: TGTGCCAGCAGCCCGGTCGGGTTGAAGGAGGGCACTGAAGCTTTCTTT.

The chain carries TRBV7-3 and TRBJ2-3; no clear D. CDR1 is SGHTA and CDR2 is FQGTGA in the germline V gene. This CDR3 spans 12 amino acids. V shed 5 bases and J shed 6 bases, with 9 bases lying between them. As DNA, the CDR3 is TGTGCCAGCAGCGAGAGCAAGGATACGCAGTATTTT. Encoded protein: CASSESKDTQYF.

This clonotype was observed a few times. The CDR3 nucleotides read TGTGCCAGCGGGTACGGAAACACCATATATTTT. Translation: CASGYGNTIYF. V and J are TRBV7-9 and TRBJ1-3; D remains unclear. The CDR3 is 11 amino acids. The germline V and J ends were trimmed by 8 bases and 4 bases, with 6 bases remaining between them. Germline V gene data show CDR1 as SEHNR and CDR2 as FQNEAQ (reference sequence).

The chain has TRBV4-1 and TRBJ2-6, with 12 bases that match TRBD2. The ends lost 3 bases at V and 3 bases at J; junction bases unmatched: 6. Germline V gene lookup returns CDR1 MGHRA and CDR2 YSYEKL. The CDR3 has 18 residues. CDR3 protein: CASSHRLAGDYGANVLTF. The CDR3, as DNA: TGCGCCAGCAGCCACCGACTAGCGGGAGACTATGGGGCCAACGTCCTGACTTTC.

This clonotype has at least ten counts. The chain employs TRBV7-9 and TRBJ1-2, with a tentative D call TRBD1 (6 bases). The V gene's germline CDR1 is SEHNR and CDR2 FQNEAQ (reference sequence). The CDR3 is 17 residues long. V lost 0 bases and J lost 4, with 18 bases in between. The CDR3, as DNA: TGTGCCAGCAGCTTAGCCCAGGACAGCCTGGTTTGCTATGGCTACACCTTC. Residues: CASSLAQDSLVCYGYTF.

A remark on this clonotype: The CDR3 carries no conserved terminal phenylalanine or tryptophan, so it likely arises from a read error. The chain is built from TRBV5-1 and TRBJ1-5; unclear D gene. Trimming left V 0 bases short and J 5 bases short, with 6 bases between. This CDR3 comprises 13 residues. Germline CDR1 reads SGHRS; CDR2 reads YFSETQ. This CDR3 reads CASSLEGHQPQHL. Here the CDR3 DNA reads TGCGCCAGCAGCTTGGAAGGGCATCAGCCCCAGCATTTA.

Ten or more counts support this clonotype. The chain's CDR3 is CASNQDRGNEQFF. The CDR3, as DNA: TGTGCCAGCAACCAGGACAGGGGCAATGAGCAGTTCTTC. The chain carries TRBV27 and TRBJ2-1, with TRBD1 matching 9 bases. V gave up 7 bases and J gave up 6 bases; unmatched junction bases: 4. Germline CDR1 reads MNHEY; CDR2 reads SMNVEV (reference sequence). The CDR3 runs 13 residues.

There are many counts of this clonotype. The chain is built from TRBV27 and TRBJ1-1; the D is unclear. Trimming removed 2 bases from V and 1 base from J, with 11 bases in between. The CDR3 contains 15 residues. Germline CDR1 reads MNHEY; CDR2 reads SMNVEV (reference sequence). The DNA for the CDR3 is TGTGCCAGCAGTTTAAGTTTACAGAGGAACACTGAAGCTTTCTTT. It specifies CASSLSLQRNTEAFF.

Only a few counts were recorded for this clonotype. This likely traces to a read error, being one base from a far larger clone. This chain connects TRBV3-1 to TRBJ2-3; D ambiguous. Germline V gene lookup returns CDR1 LGHDT and CDR2 YNNKEL (reference sequence). This CDR3 comprises 14 residues. CDR3 region: CASSQDPENTEASF. The CDR3 nucleotides are TGTGCCAGCAGCCAAGATCCGGAGAACACTGAAGCTTCCTTT.

As for this clonotype: The likely explanation is a read error, given a far larger clone one base away. This chain connects TRBV18 to TRBJ2-1, with D tentatively TRBD2 (6 bases). Trimming stripped 4 bases from V and 13 bases from J, with 17 bases between. The CDR3 is made up of 13 amino acids. CDR1 is KGHSH and CDR2 is LQKENI in the germline V gene. The CDR3 sequence is CASSRWEAETQFF. As DNA, the CDR3 is TGTGCCAGCTCACGATGGGAGGCGGAGACCCAGTTCTTC.